This entry concerns a single T cell receptor (beta chain). Its antigen is currently not known. The sample holds no much larger clone one base away, and base qualities are not on file. These data are taken from a study (dated by TCRdb to 2016 to 2017). The CDR3 starts with the cysteine, ends with the phenylalanine, and has 15 residues. The kept DNA is CDR3 alone, 45 bases in frame from the first base. Trimming takes 4 bases off V and 5 bases off J; junction bases not matched to a gene: 8. According to the germline V gene, CDR1 reads SGDLS and CDR2 reads YYNGEE. The library was obtained by RT-PCR. Data came from an Illumina MiSeq. TCRdb itself trimmed the public reads at Q25 with fastp, ran MiXCR and retained productive beta chains. A single entry per CDR3 protein holds the most common genes and DNA from its merged rows. This sample has about 700,000 distinct CDR3 sequences in its table, and over 12% of those were observed once. The top ten constitute 3.6% of the sample.

This TCR came from a female donor in good health, serving as a healthy control. The chain links TRBV9 with TRBJ1-3; 8 junctional bases match TRBD1. Sequenced material: memory CD4+ T cells from blood. The sequence in DNA is TGTGCCAGCAGCCGTCAGGGACAGGACAGAAACACCATATATTTT. It codes for CASSRQGQDRNTIYF.